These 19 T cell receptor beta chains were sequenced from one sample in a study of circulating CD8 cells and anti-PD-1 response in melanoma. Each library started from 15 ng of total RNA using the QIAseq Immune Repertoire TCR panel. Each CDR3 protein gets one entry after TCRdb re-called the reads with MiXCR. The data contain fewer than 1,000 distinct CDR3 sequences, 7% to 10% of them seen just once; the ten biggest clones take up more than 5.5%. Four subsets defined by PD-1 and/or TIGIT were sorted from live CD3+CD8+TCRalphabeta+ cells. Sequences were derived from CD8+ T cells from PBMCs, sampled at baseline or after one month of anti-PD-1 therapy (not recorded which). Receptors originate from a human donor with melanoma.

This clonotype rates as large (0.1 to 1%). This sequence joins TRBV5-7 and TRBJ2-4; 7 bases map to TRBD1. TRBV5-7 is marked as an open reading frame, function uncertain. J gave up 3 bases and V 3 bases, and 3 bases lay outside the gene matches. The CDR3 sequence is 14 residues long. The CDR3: CASSSDRFKNIQYF. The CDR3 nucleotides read TGTGCCAGCAGCTCGGACAGGTTCAAAAACATTCAGTACTTC.

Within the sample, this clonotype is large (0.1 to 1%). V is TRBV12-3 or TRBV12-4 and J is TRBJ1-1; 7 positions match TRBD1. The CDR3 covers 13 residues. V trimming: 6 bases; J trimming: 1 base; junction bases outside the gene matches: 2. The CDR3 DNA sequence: TGTGCCAGCAGCCCAGGGGGGAACACTGAAGCTTTCTTT. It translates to CASSPGGNTEAFF.

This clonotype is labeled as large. CDR3 DNA: TGTGCCAGTAGTATAGGCCCCCAGGGCAGGGTGGGCAATCAGCCCCAGCATTTT. Its translation is CASSIGPQGRVGNQPQHF. This rearrangement joins TRBV19 to TRBJ1-5; D perhaps matches TRBD1 (5 bases). The CDR3 loop spans 18 amino acids. V gave up 1 base and J gave up 2 bases, with 18 bases separating them. Germline V gene data show CDR1 as LNHDA and CDR2 as SQIVND (reference sequence).

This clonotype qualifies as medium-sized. CDR3 region: CASSLIGELFF. In DNA form, the CDR3 reads TGTGCCAGCAGTTTGATCGGGGAGCTGTTTTTT. The chain combines TRBV12-3 or TRBV12-4 with TRBJ2-2; D call uncertain. The CDR3 runs 11 residues. Trimming cost V 3 bases and J 7 bases, with 3 bases left between them.

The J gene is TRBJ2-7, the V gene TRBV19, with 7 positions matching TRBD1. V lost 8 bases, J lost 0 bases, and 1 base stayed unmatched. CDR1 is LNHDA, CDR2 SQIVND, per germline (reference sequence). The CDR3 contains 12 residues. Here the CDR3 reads CASSGGSYEQYF. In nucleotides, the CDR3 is TGTGCCAGTTCAGGGGGCTCCTACGAGCAGTACTTC.

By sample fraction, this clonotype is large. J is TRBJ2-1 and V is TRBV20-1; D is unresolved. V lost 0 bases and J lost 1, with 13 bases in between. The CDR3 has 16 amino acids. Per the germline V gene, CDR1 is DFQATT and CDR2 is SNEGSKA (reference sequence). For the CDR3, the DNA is TGCAGTGCTAGAGATCTGGTCGGCCGTTCCTACAATGAGCAGTTCTTC. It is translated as CSARDLVGRSYNEQFF.

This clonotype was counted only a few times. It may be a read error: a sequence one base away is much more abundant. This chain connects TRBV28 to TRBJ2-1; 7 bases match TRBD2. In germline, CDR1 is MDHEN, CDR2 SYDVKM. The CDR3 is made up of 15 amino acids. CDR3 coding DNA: TGTGCCAGCAGAACACGGGGGGTCTTCTACAATGAGCAGCTCTTC. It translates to CASRTRGVFYNEQLF.

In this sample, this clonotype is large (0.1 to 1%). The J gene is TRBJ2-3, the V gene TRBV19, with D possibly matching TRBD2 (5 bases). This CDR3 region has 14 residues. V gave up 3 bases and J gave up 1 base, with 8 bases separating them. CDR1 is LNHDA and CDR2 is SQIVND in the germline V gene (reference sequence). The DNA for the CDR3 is TGTGCCAGTAGTATGGAGGCGGGCACAGATACGCAGTATTTT. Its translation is CASSMEAGTDTQYF.

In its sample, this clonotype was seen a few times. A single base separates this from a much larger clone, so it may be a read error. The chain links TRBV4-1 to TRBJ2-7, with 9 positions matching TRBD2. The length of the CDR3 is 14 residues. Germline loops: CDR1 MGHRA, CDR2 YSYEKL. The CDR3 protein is CASSPPGTSYEQHF. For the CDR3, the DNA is TGCGCCAGCAGCCCCCCAGGGACTAGCTACGAGCAGCACTTC.

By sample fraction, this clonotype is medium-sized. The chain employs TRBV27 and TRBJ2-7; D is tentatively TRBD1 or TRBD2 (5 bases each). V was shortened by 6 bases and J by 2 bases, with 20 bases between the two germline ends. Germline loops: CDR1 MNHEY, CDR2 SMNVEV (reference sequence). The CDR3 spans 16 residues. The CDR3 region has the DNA TGTGCCAGCAGCCCGAGCCTCGGGACGGAGACCTACGAGCAGTACTTC. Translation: CASSPSLGTETYEQYF.

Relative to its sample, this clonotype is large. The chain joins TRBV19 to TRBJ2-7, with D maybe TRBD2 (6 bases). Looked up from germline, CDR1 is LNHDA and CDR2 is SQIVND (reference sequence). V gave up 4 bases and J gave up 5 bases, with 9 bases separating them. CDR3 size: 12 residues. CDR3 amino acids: CASSNTGDEQYF. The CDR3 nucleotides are TGTGCCAGTAGTAACACGGGGGACGAGCAGTACTTC. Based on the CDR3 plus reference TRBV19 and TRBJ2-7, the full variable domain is DGGITQSPKYLFRKEGQNVTLSCEQNLNHDAMYWYRQDPGQGLRLIYYSQIVNDFQKGDIAEGYSVSREKKESFPLTVTSAQKNPTAFYLCASSNTGDEQYFGPGTRLTVT.

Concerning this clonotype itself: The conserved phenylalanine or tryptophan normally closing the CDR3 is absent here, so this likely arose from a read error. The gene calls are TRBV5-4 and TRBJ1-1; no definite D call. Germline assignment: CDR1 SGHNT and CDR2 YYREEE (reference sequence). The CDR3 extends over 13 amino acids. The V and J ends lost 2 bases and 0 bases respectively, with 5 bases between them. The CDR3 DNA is TGTGCCAGCAGCTTATGGCTGAACACTGAAGCTTTCGTT. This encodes CASSLWLNTEAFV.

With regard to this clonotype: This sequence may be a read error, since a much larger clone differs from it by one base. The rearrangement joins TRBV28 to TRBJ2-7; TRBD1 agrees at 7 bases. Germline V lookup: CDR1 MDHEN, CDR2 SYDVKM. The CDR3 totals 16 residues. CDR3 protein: CVSSFGTANVFYEQYF. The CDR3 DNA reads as TGTGTCAGCAGTTTCGGGACAGCAAACGTTTTCTACGAGCAGTACTTC. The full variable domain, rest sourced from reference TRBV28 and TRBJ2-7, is DVKVTQSSRYLVKRTGEKVFLECVQDMDHENMFWYRQDPGLGLRLIYFSYDVKMKEKGDIPEGYSVSREKKERFSLILESASTNQTSMYLCVSSFGTANVFYEQYFGPGTRLTVT.

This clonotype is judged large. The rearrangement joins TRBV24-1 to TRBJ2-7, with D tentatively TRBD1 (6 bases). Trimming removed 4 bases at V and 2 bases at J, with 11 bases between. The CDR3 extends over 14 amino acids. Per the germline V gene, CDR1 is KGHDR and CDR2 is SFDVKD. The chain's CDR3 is CATSEATGPYEQYF. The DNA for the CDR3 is TGTGCCACCAGTGAAGCGACAGGCCCCTACGAGCAGTACTTC.

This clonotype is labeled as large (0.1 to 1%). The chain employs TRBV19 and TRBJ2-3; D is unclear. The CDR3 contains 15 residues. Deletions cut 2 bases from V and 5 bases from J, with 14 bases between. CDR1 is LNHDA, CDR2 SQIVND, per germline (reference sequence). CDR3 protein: CASSIPDMTGDTQYF. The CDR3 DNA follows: TGTGCCAGTAGTATACCGGATATGACGGGAGATACGCAGTATTTT.

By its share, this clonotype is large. The CDR3 DNA sequence: TGTGCCAGTAGTATAGGCTCTCTAGAGCGGAGTGTGGGTGAGCAGTTCTTC. It encodes CASSIGSLERSVGEQFF. The chain joins TRBV19 to TRBJ2-1, with D maybe TRBD2 (5 bases). V shed 1 base and J shed 9 bases, with 22 bases lying between them. CDR3 length: 17 residues. In germline, CDR1 is LNHDA, CDR2 SQIVND (reference sequence).

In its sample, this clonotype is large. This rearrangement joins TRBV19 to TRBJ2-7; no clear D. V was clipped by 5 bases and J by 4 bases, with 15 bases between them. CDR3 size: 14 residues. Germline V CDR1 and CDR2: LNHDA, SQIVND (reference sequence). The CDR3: CASSSPLTDYEQYF. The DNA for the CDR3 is TGTGCCAGTAGTTCCCCCCTAACGGATTACGAGCAGTACTTC.

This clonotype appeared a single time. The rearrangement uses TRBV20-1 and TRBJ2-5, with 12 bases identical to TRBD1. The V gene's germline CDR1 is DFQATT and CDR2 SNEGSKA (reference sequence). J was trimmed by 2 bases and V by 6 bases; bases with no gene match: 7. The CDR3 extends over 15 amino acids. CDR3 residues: CSAGDRGPSQETQYF. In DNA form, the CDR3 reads TGCAGTGCGGGGGACAGGGGGCCTTCGCAAGAGACCCAGTACTTC.

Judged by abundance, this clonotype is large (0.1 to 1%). CDR3 sequence reads: CASSFLAGGPDQETQYF. The CDR3 DNA sequence: TGTGCCAGCAGTTTTTTAGCGGGGGGGCCCGACCAAGAGACCCAGTACTTC. This rearrangement joins TRBV28 to TRBJ2-5, with 11 bases identical to TRBD2. V was pared by 3 bases and J by 0 bases, with 6 bases of the junction left unmatched. Germline values: CDR1 MDHEN, CDR2 SYDVKM. This CDR3 has 17 amino acids.